One sample yielded the 8 T cell receptor beta chains listed below, sequenced in a study of shared clonotypes between healthy human individuals. Only in-frame clones appear in the TCRdb table, and some are missing; sequencing was by immunoSEQ multiplex PCR. The sample carries around 480,000 clones, nearly 80% recorded once. Sequencing was carried out using PBMCs. The source of these receptors is a middle-aged woman in good health. Some clones in this sample may be carry-over from other donors' samples.

Turning to this clone: At one of its ends the junction is not consistent with the germline gene, which may arise from a read error. The CDR3 here is CASSFRPDTEAFF. For the CDR3, the DNA is TGTGCTAGCAGCTTTAGACCGGACACTGAAGCTTTCTTT. This chain links TRBV7-7 with TRBJ1-1; no firm D call. Germline V gives CDR1 SSHAT, CDR2 FNYEAQ (reference sequence). The CDR3 runs 13 residues.

This clone came up once. J is TRBJ1-1 and V is TRBV18, with a tentative D call TRBD1 (5 bases). Germline values: CDR1 KGHSH, CDR2 LQKENI. This CDR3 has 13 amino acids. V was cut by 6 bases and J by 3 bases, with 11 bases left in between. CDR3 DNA: TGTGCCAGCTCCCAGGGCAGGGACACTGAAGCTTTCTTT. Its translation: CASSQGRDTEAFF.

The V gene is TRBV21-1, the J gene TRBJ2-7; the table assigns TRBD1, which was not confirmed against the DNA. TRBV21-1 is tagged as a pseudogene. This CDR3 is built from 15 residues. The CDR3 region has the DNA TGTGCCAGCAGTAAACCGGGACAGACTACCTACGAGCAGTACTTC. It translates to CASSKPGQTTYEQYF.

This clone was seen only a few times. The V and J genes are TRBV30 and TRBJ1-5; D is unclear. Trimming pared 5 bases from V and 4 bases from J, leaving 6 bases between. CDR3 size: 11 residues. Germline V gives CDR1 GTSNPN, CDR2 SVGIG (reference sequence). CDR3 residues: CAWGMNQPQHF. Here the CDR3 DNA reads TGTGCCTGGGGGATGAATCAGCCCCAGCATTTT.

The V call is TRBV5-8, the J call TRBJ1-4; D is perhaps TRBD1 (5 bases). The CDR3 runs to 16 residues. V was trimmed by 3 bases and J by 5 bases, leaving 17 bases between them. Germline V gives CDR1 SGHTS, CDR2 YDEGEE. The CDR3 DNA reads as TGTGCCAGCAGCTCCGATCCGGGACGGGTAAATGAAAAACTGTTTTTT. As protein: CASSSDPGRVNEKLFF. Full variable domain (missing parts from reference TRBV5-8 and TRBJ1-4): EAGVTQSPTHLIKTRGQQATLRCSPISGHTSVYWYQQALGLGLQFLLWYDEGEERNRGNFPPRFSGRQFPNYSSELNVNALELEDSALYLCASSSDPGRVNEKLFFGSGTQLSVL.

V is TRBV5-5 and J is TRBJ2-7; TRBD2 matches at 10 bases. The CDR3 loop spans 14 amino acids. Germline CDR1 is SGHKS and CDR2 is YYEKEE (reference sequence). The ends lost 1 base at V and 4 bases at J; junction bases unmatched: 2. DNA for the CDR3: TGTGCCAGCAGCTTGTCACTAGCGGGATACGAGCAGTACTTC. Protein sequence: CASSLSLAGYEQYF.

V usage is TRBV14 and J usage is TRBJ2-3; tentatively, D is TRBD2 (5 bases). V was pared by 3 bases and J by 8 bases, with 12 bases between. The CDR3 runs to 13 residues. In germline, CDR1 is SGHDN, CDR2 FVKESK. CDR3 DNA: TGTGCCAGCAGCCACGGAGGCGCGAGTACGCAGTATTTT. It codes for CASSHGGASTQYF.

The chain combines TRBV4-2 with TRBJ2-1; TRBD1 aligns across 7 bases. V was clipped by 1 base and J by 7 bases; unmatched bases: 10. Germline loops: CDR1 LGHNA, CDR2 YNFKEQ. The CDR3 consists of 16 residues. CDR3 coding DNA: TGTGCCAGCAGCCAAGTGAAGGGGGCGGCTGTAAATGAGCAGTTCTTC. It is translated as CASSQVKGAAVNEQFF.